Below, one T cell receptor (beta chain) is given with its context. Antigen: not known. Germline CDR1 is MNHEY and CDR2 is SVGAGI. This CDR3 has 16 amino acids. This sample was taken from a study of blood T cells in healthy people across ages. Findings and limits, study-wide: In the absence of known donor CMV status, changes in expanded clonotypes were possibly confounded. Older age went with lower TCR beta diversity per million T cells, in a roughly linear way.

Combining a sample-barcoded 5' primer with a J-beta primer mix, a second PCR ran for about 7 to 12 cycles. MiXCR, run by TCRdb on the 5' RACE reads, gives a single entry per CDR3 protein. The data hold approximately 880,000 distinct CDR3 sequences, with around 48% observed a single time. There were healthy Caucasian individuals from Russia, aged roughly 6 to 95, serving as donors. Total RNA was extracted at no less than 5 micrograms per sample. The chain employs TRBV6-5 and TRBJ2-7; D tentatively reads TRBD1 or TRBD2 (5 bases each). The closer fit of TRBJ2-4 to the DNA end suggests the J call may be wrong. The sequenced sample was blood. This TCR was sampled from a man in his thirties or forties in good health. This CDR3 is CASSYSFSERGNIQYF. In nucleotides, the CDR3 is TGTGCCAGCAGTTACTCTTTTTCAGAGAGGGGAAACATTCAGTACTTC.